The rows below give T cell receptor beta chains drawn from one sample of a study of T cell changes during pregnancy in multiple sclerosis. TCRdb's copy holds only in-frame clones and misses some; the assay was immunoSEQ multiplex PCR. Of 40,000 to 50,000 clones in the sample, around 93% were seen once. The source material was CD8+ T cells from peripheral blood mononuclear cells, sampled in the first trimester of pregnancy. All receptors derive from a female donor with multiple sclerosis, enrolled in a pregnancy study. CDR3s include the opening cysteine and the closing phenylalanine or tryptophan. The D gene is left open where the match is weak. A clone size is listed for some rows: how often the clone was seen (once, few, many), or a class if it is expanded.

J | D | size | V | CDR3 | DNA
TRBJ1-4 | NA | NA | TRBV4-2 | CASSQVPDEKLFF | TGTGCCAGCAGCCAAGTACCGGATGAAAAACTGTTTTTT
TRBJ2-6 | NA | NA | TRBV19 | CASSIELSGANVLTF | TGTGCCAGTAGTATCGAGCTCTCTGGGGCCAACGTCCTGACTTTC
TRBJ2-7 | TRBD1 | once | TRBV4-2 | CASSQVNRGSSYEQYF | TGTGCCAGCAGCCAAGTCAACAGGGGGAGCTCCTACGAGCAGTACTTC
TRBJ1-4 | NA | NA | TRBV28 | CASSLEGTGQVWGNEKLFF | TGTGCCAGCAGTTTGGAGGGCACGGGCCAAGTCTGGGGTAATGAAAAACTGTTTTTT
TRBJ2-1 | TRBD2 | NA | TRBV4-1 | CASSQDQQGGEQFF | TGCGCCAGCAGCCAAGATCAGCAGGGAGGGGAGCAGTTCTTC
TRBJ2-7 | TRBD1 | NA | TRBV5-1 | CASSAGQGYEQYF | TGCGCCAGCAGCGCGGGACAGGGGTACGAGCAGTACTTC
TRBJ2-5 | TRBD1 | NA | TRBV7-9 | CASSLEGPPTGPPQKTQYF | TGTGCCAGCAGCTTAGAAGGGCCCCCGACAGGGCCCCCTCAAAAGACCCAGTACTTC
TRBJ2-3 | TRBD1 | NA | TRBV6-5 | CASSYSPGGGTDTQYF | TGTGCCAGCAGTTACTCCCCAGGGGGAGGCACAGATACGCAGTATTTT
TRBJ1-1 | NA | NA | TRBV14 | CASSPRSTLGWNTEAFF | TGTGCCAGCAGCCCCCGCAGTACCCTTGGTTGGAACACTGAAGCTTTCTTT
TRBJ1-6 | NA | NA | TRBV4-3 | CASSPDPLRIGAMSSPLHF | TGCGCCAGCAGCCCAGATCCCTTGCGTATAGGGGCGATGAGTTCACCCCTCCACTTT
TRBJ2-5 | NA | NA | TRBV7-9 | CASSLVLDQETQYF | TGTGCCAGCAGCTTAGTTCTAGACCAAGAGACCCAGTACTTC
TRBJ2-1 | TRBD1 | NA | TRBV12-5 | CASGPGQGSYNEQFF | TGTGCTAGTGGCCCGGGACAGGGGAGCTACAATGAGCAGTTCTTC
TRBJ1-1 | NA | NA | TRBV2 | CASAAGATEAFF | TGTGCCAGCGCCGCAGGGGCCACTGAAGCTTTCTTT
TRBJ2-2 | TRBD1 | NA | TRBV9 | CASSVGDRGINTGELFF | TGTGCCAGCAGCGTAGGGGACAGGGGGATAAACACCGGGGAGCTGTTTTTT
TRBJ2-2 | TRBD1 | NA | TRBV27 | CASSLGDRGYPPGELFF | TGTGCCAGCAGTTTAGGGGACAGGGGCTACCCTCCCGGGGAGCTGTTTTTT
TRBJ1-3 | NA | NA | TRBV28 | CASKRVFSGNTIYF | TGTGCCAGCAAGAGAGTCTTCTCTGGAAACACCATATATTTT
TRBJ1-1 | NA | NA | TRBV2 | CASRGTGAFF | TGTGCCTCCAGGGGAACGGGAGCTTTCTTT
TRBJ2-7 | TRBD1 | NA | TRBV7-9 | CASSLASRGLYEQYF | TGTGCCAGCAGCTTAGCAAGCAGGGGGCTCTACGAGCAGTACTTC
TRBJ2-1 | TRBD2 | NA | TRBV4-1 | CASSQDLDWEGLWGGEQFF | TGCGCCAGCAGCCAAGATCTGGACTGGGAGGGCCTTTGGGGTGGTGAGCAGTTCTTC
TRBJ2-7 | NA | NA | TRBV29-1 | CSVELGPGLGYEQYF | TGCAGCGTTGAATTAGGACCGGGACTGGGGTACGAGCAGTACTTC
TRBJ2-1 | NA | once | TRBV4-1 | CASSPAGFYNEQFF | TGCGCCAGCAGCCCGGCGGGATTCTACAATGAGCAGTTCTTC
TRBJ1-1 | NA | few | TRBV7-9 | CASSSQGLTEAFF | TGTGCCAGCAGCTCTCAGGGCCTCACTGAAGCTTTCTTT
TRBJ1-2 | NA | NA | TRBV4-3 | CASSQDYQGLPSYTF | TGCGCCAGCAGCCAAGATTATCAGGGGTTACCGTCCTACACCTTC
TRBJ2-3 | NA | NA | TRBV27 | CASSLQFHSTDTQYF | TGTGCCAGCAGTTTGCAGTTCCATAGCACAGATACGCAGTATTTT
TRBJ1-1 | TRBD1 | NA | TRBV29-1 | CSVPPTGATEAFF | TGCAGCGTCCCCCCGACAGGGGCCACTGAAGCTTTCTTT
TRBJ2-3 | NA | NA | TRBV10-2 | CASSEAGDTQYF | TGCGCCAGCAGTGAGGCCGGAGATACGCAGTATTTT
TRBJ2-7 | TRBD1 | NA | TRBV19 | CASSPGQGMVEQYF | TGTGCCAGTAGTCCGGGACAGGGGATGGTCGAGCAGTACTTC
TRBJ2-1 | NA | NA | TRBV10-3 | CAISEGAEYNEQFF | TGTGCCATCAGTGAAGGGGCCGAATACAATGAGCAGTTCTTC
TRBJ1-2 | NA | NA | TRBV13 | CASSLARGLVYGYTF | TGTGCCAGCAGCTTAGCCAGGGGCCTCGTGTATGGCTACACCTTC
TRBJ1-1 | NA | NA | TRBV9 | CASSPSDTEAFF | TGTGCCAGCAGCCCTAGTGACACTGAAGCTTTCTTT
TRBJ1-3 | NA | NA | TRBV11-2 | CASSLERTSGNTIYF | TGTGCCAGCAGCTTAGAGAGAACCTCTGGAAACACCATATATTTT
TRBJ1-1 | TRBD1 | NA | TRBV9 | CASSVRDRAGSSTEAFF | TGTGCCAGCAGCGTACGGGACAGGGCTGGTAGTAGCACTGAAGCTTTCTTT